The clone carrying this T cell receptor beta chain came up a few times. Deletions cut 4 bases from V and 3 bases from J, with 8 bases between. CDR3 length: 13 amino acids. Germline CDR1 reads MGHRA; CDR2 reads YSYEKL. This specimen belongs to a study of T-cell reconstitution after alpha-beta-depleted transplantation in children. The TCRbeta library was prepared with unique molecular identifiers. A single record per CDR3 protein comes from TCRdb applying MiXCR to the PCR reads. The sample has about 400,000 distinct CDR3 sequences; just over 20% are singletons. V usage is TRBV4-1 and J usage is TRBJ2-3, with D unresolved. Sequenced here: PBMCs from the stem cell graft donor, sampled from the stem cell graft. The TCR was taken from a human donor who donated a stem cell graft to a child with acute myeloid leukemia. CDR3 residues: CASSPQATDTQYF. DNA of the CDR3: TGCGCCAGCAGCCCCCAAGCAACAGATACGCAGTATTTT.